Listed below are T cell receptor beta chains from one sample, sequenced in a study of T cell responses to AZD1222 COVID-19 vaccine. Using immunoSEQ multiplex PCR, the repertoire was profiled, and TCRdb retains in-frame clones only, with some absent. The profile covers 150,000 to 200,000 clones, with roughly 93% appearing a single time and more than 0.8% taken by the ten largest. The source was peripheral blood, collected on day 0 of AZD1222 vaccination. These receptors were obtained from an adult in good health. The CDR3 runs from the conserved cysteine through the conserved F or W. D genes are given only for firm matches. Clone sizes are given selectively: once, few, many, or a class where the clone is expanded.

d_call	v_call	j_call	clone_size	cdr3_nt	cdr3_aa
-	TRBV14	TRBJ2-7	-	TGTGCCAGCAGCCAAGGGCGGCAGCCGAATTACGAGCAGTACTTC	CASSQGRQPNYEQYF
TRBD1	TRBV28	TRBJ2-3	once	TGTGCCAGCAGTTTAGGACAGGGGGTGGCAGATACGCAGTATTTT	CASSLGQGVADTQYF
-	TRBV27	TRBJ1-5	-	TGTGCCAGCAGTGTCTCAGGGAATTCCAATCAGCCCCAGCATTTT	CASSVSGNSNQPQHF
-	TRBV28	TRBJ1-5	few	TGTGCCAGCAGTTTATATCCGCCCCAGCATTTT	CASSLYPPQHF
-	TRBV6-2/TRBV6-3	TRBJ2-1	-	TGTGCCAGCAGTCTGCGGGGACAACAGTTCTTC	CASSLRGQQFF
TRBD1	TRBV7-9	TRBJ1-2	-	TGTGCCAGTGTTGAAGGGACAGCATATAACTATGGCTACACCTTC	CASVEGTAYNYGYTF
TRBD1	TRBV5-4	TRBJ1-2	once	TGTGCCAGCACAGGGGGGCAGGGGCCGATCCGATTATATGGCTACACCTTC	CASTGGQGPIRLYGYTF
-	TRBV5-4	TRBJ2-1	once	TGTGCCAGCAGCTCGAACAGGGATGCCTACAATGAGCAGTTCTTC	CASSSNRDAYNEQFF
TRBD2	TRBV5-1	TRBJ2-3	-	TGCGCCAGCAGCTTGGTGGTGTTAGCGGGAGAAACGCAGTATTTT	CASSLVVLAGETQYF
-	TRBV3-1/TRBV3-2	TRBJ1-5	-	TGTGCCAGCAGCCAAGAATTGGGTTCTGGGAATCAGCCCCAGCATTTT	CASSQELGSGNQPQHF
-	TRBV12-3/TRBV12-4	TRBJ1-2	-	TGTGCCAGCAGTTTCGTGGGGGGCTACACCTTC	CASSFVGGYTF
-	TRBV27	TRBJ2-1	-	TGTGCCAGCAGTTTCGGCTACAATGAGCAGTTCTTC	CASSFGYNEQFF
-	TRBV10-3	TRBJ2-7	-	TGTGCCATCGCCCCCGGGGCCAGACCTAGCGAGCAGTACTTC	CAIAPGARPSEQYF
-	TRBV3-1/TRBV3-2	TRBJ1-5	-	TGTGCCAGCAGCCAAGAGTATAACCAGCCCCAGCATTTT	CASSQEYNQPQHF
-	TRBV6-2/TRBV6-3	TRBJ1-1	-	TGTGCCAGCAGTTTGGGGCCCACTGAAGCTTTCTTT	CASSLGPTEAFF
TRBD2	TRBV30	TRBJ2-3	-	TGTGCCTGGAGAAGACTAGCGGGGGACCCACAGACCCCGCAGTATTTT	CAWRRLAGDPQTPQYF
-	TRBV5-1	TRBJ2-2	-	TGCGCCAGCAGCTCCGGGCAAGGGACCGGGGAGCTGTTTTTT	CASSSGQGTGELFF
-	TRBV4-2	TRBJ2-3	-	TGTGCCAGCAGCCAAGGGGGGATTAACACAGATACGCAGTATTTT	CASSQGGINTDTQYF
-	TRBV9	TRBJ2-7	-	TGTGCCAGCAGCGTAGCGGGTAGCGTGAATACCTACGAGCAGTACTTC	CASSVAGSVNTYEQYF
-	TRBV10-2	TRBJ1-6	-	TGCGCCACACAGTTCTCCTATAATTCACCCCTCCACTTT	CATQFSYNSPLHF
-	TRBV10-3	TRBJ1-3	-	TGTGCCATCGGGGGACCCAAGAGCTCTGGAAACACCATATATTTT	CAIGGPKSSGNTIYF
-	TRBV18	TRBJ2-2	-	TGTGCCAGCTCACCTCATAGCGACTTGAACACCGGGGAGCTGTTTTTT	CASSPHSDLNTGELFF
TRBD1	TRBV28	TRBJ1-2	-	TGTGCCAGCAGTACGCCGACAGGGGGCTTCTATGGCTACACCTTC	CASSTPTGGFYGYTF
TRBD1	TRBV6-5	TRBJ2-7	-	TGTGCCAGCAGGCAAGACAGGGTAGTGGAATCCGAGCAGTACTTC	CASRQDRVVESEQYF
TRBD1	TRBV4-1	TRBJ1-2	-	TGCGCCAGCAGCCAAGCGGACAGGGCGAGAGGCTACACCTTC	CASSQADRARGYTF
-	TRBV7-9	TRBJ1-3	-	TGTGCCAGCAGCCGGCGGGGGCTGTCTGGAAACACCATATATTTT	CASSRRGLSGNTIYF
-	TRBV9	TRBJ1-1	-	TGTGCCAGCAGCGTATTGATCGCTGAAGCTTTCTTT	CASSVLIAEAFF
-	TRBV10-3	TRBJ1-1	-	TGTGCCATCGAGGACACCAGAAACACTGAAGCTTTCTTT	CAIEDTRNTEAFF
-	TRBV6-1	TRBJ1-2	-	TGTGCCAGCAGTGAAGGGAGCACCGCCTATGGCTACACCTTC	CASSEGSTAYGYTF
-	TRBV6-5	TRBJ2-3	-	TGTGCCAGCAGTATTGACACCCAGAGGCCGGATACGCAGTATTTT	CASSIDTQRPDTQYF
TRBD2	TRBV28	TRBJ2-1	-	TGTGCCAGCAGGCCCGACCCCTGGCGGGGGGGCCGCTTGGATGAGCAGTTCTTC	CASRPDPWRGGRLDEQFF
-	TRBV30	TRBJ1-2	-	TGTGCTAGTGGTCAGGTCAACTATGGCTACACCTTC	CASGQVNYGYTF
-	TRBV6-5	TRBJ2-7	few	TGTGCCAGCAAAGTACCGGGATCCTACGAGCAGTACTTC	CASKVPGSYEQYF
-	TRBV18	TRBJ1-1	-	TGTGCCAGCTCACGGGATATTGTTGGAAACACTGAAGCTTTCTTT	CASSRDIVGNTEAFF
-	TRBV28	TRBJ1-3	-	TGTGCCAGCAGTTTGCAACTGAGCTCTGGAAACACCATATATTTT	CASSLQLSSGNTIYF
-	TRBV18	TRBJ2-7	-	TGTGCCAGCTCACAGCTCAGGGAAATGGCCTACGAGCAGTACTTC	CASSQLREMAYEQYF
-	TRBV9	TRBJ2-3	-	TGTGCCAGCAGCCCTCAGGTGGAGGCAGATACGCAGTATTTT	CASSPQVEADTQYF
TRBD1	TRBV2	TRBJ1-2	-	TGTGCCAGCAGTGTACCGGGACAGGGGGTAGTGAACTATGGCTACACCTTC	CASSVPGQGVVNYGYTF
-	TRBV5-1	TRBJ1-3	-	TGCGCCAGCAGCTTGTCTGGGGTCTCTGGAAACACCATATATTTT	CASSLSGVSGNTIYF
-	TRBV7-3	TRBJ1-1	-	TGTGCCAGCAGCCAAGCGCAGGGACGGCAAGCTTTCTTT	CASSQAQGRQAFF
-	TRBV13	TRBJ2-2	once	TGTGCCAGCAGTTTAGTGGACGGGGAGCTGTTTTTT	CASSLVDGELFF
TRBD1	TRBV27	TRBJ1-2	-	TGTGCCAGCAGCAGGGGGGGAGGGTTAGGCTACACCTTC	CASSRGGGLGYTF
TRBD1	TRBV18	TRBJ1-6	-	TGTGCCAGCTCGGACAGGCACGTTAATTCACCCCTCCACTTT	CASSDRHVNSPLHF
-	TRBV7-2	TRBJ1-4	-	TGTGCCAGCAGCTTAGCTGCAGGACGTAATGAAAAACTGTTTTTT	CASSLAAGRNEKLFF
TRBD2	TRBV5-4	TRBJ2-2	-	TGTGCCAGCACTAGCGGGGGGGTGAACACCGGGGAGCTGTTTTTT	CASTSGGVNTGELFF
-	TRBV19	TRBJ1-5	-	TGTGCCAGTAGTGGAGGACAGTGGGAAGATAGCAATCAGCCCCAGCATTTT	CASSGGQWEDSNQPQHF
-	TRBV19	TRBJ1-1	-	TGTGCCAGTAGTTTAGACAGTGCCAACACTGAAGCTTTCTTT	CASSLDSANTEAFF
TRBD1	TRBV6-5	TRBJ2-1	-	TGTGCCAGCAGTTCCTACAGGGGTGCCAATGAGCAGTTCTTC	CASSSYRGANEQFF
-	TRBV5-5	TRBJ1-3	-	TGTGCCAGCAGCTTGATTGCTGATGGAAACACCATATATTTT	CASSLIADGNTIYF
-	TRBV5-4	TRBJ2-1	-	TGTGCCAGCAGCTTGGGAGGTCGGGGGGCGCTCAGGAGGCAGTTCTTC	CASSLGGRGALRRQFF
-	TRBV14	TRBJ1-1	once	TGTGCCAGCAGCCAACAGGTCGGGAACACTGAAGCTTTCTTT	CASSQQVGNTEAFF